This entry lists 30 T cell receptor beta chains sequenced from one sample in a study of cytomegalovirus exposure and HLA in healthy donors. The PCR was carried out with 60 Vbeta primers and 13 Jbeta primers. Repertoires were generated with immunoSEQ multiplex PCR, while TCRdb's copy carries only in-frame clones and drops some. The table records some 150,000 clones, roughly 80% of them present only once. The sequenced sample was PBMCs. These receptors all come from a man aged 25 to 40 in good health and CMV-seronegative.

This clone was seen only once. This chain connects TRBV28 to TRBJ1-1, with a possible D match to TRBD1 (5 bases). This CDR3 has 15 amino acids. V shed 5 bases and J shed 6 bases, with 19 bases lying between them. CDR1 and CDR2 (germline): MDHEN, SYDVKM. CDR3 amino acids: CASSPTGAVDSEAFF. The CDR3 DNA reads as TGTGCCAGCAGTCCAACAGGAGCTGTTGATTCTGAAGCTTTCTTT.

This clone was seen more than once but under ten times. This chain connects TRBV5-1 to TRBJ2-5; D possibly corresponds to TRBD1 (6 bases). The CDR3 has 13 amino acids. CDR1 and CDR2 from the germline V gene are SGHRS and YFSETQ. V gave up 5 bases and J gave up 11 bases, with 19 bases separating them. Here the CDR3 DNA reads TGCGCCAGCAGTCGGGACATCCGGGTTGCGCAGTACTTC. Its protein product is CASSRDIRVAQYF.

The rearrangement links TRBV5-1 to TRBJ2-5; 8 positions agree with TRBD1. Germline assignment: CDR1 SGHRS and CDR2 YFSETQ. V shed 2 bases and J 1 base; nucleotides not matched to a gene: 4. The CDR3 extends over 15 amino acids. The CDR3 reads CASSFVQGGQETQYF. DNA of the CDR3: TGCGCCAGCAGCTTCGTACAGGGGGGCCAAGAGACCCAGTACTTC.

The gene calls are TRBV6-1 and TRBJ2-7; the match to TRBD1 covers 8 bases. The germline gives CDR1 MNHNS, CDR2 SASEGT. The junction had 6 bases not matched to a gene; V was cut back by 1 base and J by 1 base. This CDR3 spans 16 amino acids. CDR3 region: CASSEEGQVASYEQYF. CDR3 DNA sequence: TGTGCCAGCAGTGAAGAGGGACAGGTTGCGTCCTACGAGCAGTACTTC.

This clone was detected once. The CDR3 DNA is TGTGCCAGCAGCCTCCAGAGGGTACCCAAAAACATTCAGTACTTC. Protein product: CASSLQRVPKNIQYF. The rearrangement links TRBV7-8 to TRBJ2-4; a weak D match, TRBD2 (5 bases). The CDR3 covers 15 residues. CDR1 SGHVS and CDR2 FQNEAQ come from the germline V gene. The V end was cut by 5 bases, the J end by 2 bases, with 13 bases between.

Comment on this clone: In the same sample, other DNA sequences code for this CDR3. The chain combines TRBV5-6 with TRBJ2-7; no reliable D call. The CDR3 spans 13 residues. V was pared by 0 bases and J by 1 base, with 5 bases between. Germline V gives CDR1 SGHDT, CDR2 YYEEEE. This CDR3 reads CASSLGQSYEQYF. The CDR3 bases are TGTGCCAGCAGCTTGGGTCAATCCTACGAGCAGTACTTC.

The CDR3 sequence: CASSVQGADYGYTF. DNA for the CDR3: TGTGCCAGCAGCGTTCAGGGGGCGGACTATGGCTACACCTTC. The V gene is TRBV9, the J gene TRBJ1-2; 8 bases map to TRBD1. With V trimmed by 2 bases and J by 3 bases, 3 bases remained unmatched. Germline CDR1 reads SGDLS; CDR2 reads YYNGEE. This CDR3 has 14 residues.

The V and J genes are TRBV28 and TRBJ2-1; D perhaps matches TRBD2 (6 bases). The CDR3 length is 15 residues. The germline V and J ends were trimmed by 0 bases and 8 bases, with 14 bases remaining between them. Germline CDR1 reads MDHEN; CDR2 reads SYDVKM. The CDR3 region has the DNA TGTGCCAGCAGTTTATGGGGAGGAGTGACGGATGAGCAGTTCTTC. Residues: CASSLWGGVTDEQFF.

The CDR3 nucleotides read TGTGCCAGTAGTCTCCAGACAGGGAGCGGCTATGGCTACACCTTC. Encoded protein: CASSLQTGSGYGYTF. The genes are TRBV19 and TRBJ1-2, with 7 bases matching TRBD1. The junction had 10 bases not matched to a gene; V was cut back by 5 bases and J by 4 bases. Per the germline V gene, CDR1 is LNHDA and CDR2 is SQIVND (reference sequence). CDR3 length equals 15 residues.

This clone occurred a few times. CDR3 protein: CASSPGPRQNTEAFF. CDR3 nucleotides: TGCGCCAGCAGCCCCGGTCCGAGACAGAACACTGAAGCTTTCTTT. V gene TRBV5-1 combines with J gene TRBJ1-1; D is ambiguous. The CDR3 covers 15 residues. The germline V gene encodes CDR1 SGHRS and CDR2 YFSETQ. Trimming took 4 bases from V and 1 from J, leaving 14 bases between them.

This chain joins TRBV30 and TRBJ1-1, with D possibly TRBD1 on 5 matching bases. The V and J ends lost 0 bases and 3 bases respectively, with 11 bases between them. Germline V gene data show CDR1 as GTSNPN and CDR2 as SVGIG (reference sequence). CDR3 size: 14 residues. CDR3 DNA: TGTGCCTGGAGTGTACGGGGGGGAGACACTGAAGCTTTCTTT. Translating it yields CAWSVRGGDTEAFF.

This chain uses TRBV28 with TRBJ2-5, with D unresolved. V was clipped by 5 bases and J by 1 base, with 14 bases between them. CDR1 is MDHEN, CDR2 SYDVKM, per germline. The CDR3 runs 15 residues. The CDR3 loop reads CASSITRGIQETQYF. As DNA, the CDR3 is TGTGCCAGCAGTATAACCCGCGGCATCCAAGAGACCCAGTACTTC.

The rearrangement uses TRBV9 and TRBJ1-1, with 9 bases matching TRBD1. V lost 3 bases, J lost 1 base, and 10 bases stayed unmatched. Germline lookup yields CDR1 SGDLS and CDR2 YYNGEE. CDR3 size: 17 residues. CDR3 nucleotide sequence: TGTGCCAGCAGCGCCACAGGGGGGGGACAGGGGAACACTGAAGCTTTCTTT. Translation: CASSATGGGQGNTEAFF.

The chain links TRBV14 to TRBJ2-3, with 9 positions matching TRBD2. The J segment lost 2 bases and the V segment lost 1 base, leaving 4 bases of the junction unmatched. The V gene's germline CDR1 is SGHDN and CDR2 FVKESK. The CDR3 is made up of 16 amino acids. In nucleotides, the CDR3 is TGTGCCAGCAGCCAAGTTGGCGGGGGGGTCACAGATACGCAGTATTTT. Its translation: CASSQVGGGVTDTQYF.

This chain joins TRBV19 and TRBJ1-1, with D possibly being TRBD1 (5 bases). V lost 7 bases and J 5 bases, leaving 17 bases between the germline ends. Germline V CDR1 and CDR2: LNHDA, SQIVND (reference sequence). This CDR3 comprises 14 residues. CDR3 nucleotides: TGTGCCAGTACCCCGGGGCCTCGGGGGACTGAAGCTTTCTTT. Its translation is CASTPGPRGTEAFF.

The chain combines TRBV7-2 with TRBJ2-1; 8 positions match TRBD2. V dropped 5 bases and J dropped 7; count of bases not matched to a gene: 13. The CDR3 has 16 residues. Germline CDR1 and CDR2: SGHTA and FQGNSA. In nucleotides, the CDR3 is TGTGCCAGCAGCCTCTATAGACTAGCGCCAAATAATGAGCAGTTCTTC. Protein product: CASSLYRLAPNNEQFF.

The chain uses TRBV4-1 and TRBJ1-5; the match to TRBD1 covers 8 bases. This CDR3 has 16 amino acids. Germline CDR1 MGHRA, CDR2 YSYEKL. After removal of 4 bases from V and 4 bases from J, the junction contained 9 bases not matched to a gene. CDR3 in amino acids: CASSPRTGLMNQPQHF. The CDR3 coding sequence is TGCGCCAGCAGCCCACGGACAGGGTTAATGAATCAGCCCCAGCATTTT.

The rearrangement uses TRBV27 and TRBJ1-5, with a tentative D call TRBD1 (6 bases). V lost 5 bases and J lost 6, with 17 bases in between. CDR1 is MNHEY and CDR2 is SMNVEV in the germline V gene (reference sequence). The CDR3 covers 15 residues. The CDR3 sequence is CASSMVGGGSQPQHF. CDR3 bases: TGTGCCAGCAGTATGGTAGGGGGGGGGAGTCAGCCCCAGCATTTT.

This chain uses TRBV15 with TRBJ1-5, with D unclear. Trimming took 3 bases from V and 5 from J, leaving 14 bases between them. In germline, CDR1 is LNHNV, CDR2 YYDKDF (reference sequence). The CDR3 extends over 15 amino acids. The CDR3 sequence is CATSRRPTGDQPQHF. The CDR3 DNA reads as TGTGCCACCAGCAGGCGCCCCACGGGTGATCAGCCCCAGCATTTT.

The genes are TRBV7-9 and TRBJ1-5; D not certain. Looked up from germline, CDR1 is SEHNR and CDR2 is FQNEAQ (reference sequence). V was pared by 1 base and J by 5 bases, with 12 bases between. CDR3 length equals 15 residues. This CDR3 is CASSLGGGDHQPQHF. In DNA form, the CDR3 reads TGTGCCAGCAGCTTAGGAGGAGGTGACCATCAGCCCCAGCATTTT.

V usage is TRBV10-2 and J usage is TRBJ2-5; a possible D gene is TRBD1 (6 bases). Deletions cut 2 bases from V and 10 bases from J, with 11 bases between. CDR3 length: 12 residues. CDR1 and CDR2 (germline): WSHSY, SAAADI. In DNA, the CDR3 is TGCGCCAGCAGTGAGCAGGGGCCGGACCAGTACTTC. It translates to CASSEQGPDQYF.

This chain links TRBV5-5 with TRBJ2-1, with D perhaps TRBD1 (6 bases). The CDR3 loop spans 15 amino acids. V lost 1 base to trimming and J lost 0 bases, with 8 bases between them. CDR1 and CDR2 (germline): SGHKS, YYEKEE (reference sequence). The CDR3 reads CASSLTGSSYNEQFF. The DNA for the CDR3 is TGTGCCAGCAGCTTGACAGGGAGCTCCTACAATGAGCAGTTCTTC.

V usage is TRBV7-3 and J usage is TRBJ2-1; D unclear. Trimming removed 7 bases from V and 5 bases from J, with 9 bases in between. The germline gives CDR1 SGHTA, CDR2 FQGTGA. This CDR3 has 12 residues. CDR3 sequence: CASTLDNNEQFF. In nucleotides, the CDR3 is TGTGCCAGCACTTTAGACAACAATGAGCAGTTCTTC. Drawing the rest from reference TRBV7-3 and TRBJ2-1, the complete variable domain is GAGVSQTPSNKVTEKGKYVELRCDPISGHTALYWYRQSLGQGPEFLIYFQGTGAADDSGLPNDRFFAVRPEGSVSTLKIQRTERGDSAVYLCASTLDNNEQFFGPGTRLTVL.

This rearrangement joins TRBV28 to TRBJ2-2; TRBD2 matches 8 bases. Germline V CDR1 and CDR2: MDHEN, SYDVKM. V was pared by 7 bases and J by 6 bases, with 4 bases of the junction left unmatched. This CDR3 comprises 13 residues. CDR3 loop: CASTAGDPGELFF. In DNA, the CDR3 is TGTGCCAGCACAGCGGGGGATCCCGGGGAGCTGTTTTTT.

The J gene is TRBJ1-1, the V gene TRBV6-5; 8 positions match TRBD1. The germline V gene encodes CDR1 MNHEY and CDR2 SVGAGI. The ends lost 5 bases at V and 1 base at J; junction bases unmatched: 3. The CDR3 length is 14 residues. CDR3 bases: TGTGCCAGCAGTCTGACAGGGGAGAACACTGAAGCTTTCTTT. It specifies CASSLTGENTEAFF.

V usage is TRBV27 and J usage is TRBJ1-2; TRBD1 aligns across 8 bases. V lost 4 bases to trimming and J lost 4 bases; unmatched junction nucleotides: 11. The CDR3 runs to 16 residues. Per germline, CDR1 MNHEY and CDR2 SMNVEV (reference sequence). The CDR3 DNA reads TGTGCCAGCAGTTCCGCGCCGGGACAGGACCTCTATGGCTACACCTTC. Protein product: CASSSAPGQDLYGYTF.

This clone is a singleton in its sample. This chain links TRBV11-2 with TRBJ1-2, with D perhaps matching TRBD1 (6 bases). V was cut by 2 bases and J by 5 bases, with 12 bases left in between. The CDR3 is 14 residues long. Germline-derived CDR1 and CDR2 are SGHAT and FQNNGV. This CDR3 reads CASSLIGQGYGYTF. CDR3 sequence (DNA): TGTGCCAGCAGCTTAATAGGGCAGGGGTATGGCTACACCTTC.

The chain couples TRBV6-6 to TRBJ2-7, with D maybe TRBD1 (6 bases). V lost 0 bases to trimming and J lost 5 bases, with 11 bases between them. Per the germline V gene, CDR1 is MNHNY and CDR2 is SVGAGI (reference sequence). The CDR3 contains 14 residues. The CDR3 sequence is CASSYSPNRDEQYF. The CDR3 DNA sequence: TGTGCCAGCAGTTACTCGCCCAACAGGGACGAGCAGTACTTC.

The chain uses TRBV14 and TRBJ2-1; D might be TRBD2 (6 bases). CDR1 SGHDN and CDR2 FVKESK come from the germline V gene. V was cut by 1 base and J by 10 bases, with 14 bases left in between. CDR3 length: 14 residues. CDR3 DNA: TGTGCCAGCAGCCAAGCACTAGCACTGGGGGAGCAGTTCTTC. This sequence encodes CASSQALALGEQFF.

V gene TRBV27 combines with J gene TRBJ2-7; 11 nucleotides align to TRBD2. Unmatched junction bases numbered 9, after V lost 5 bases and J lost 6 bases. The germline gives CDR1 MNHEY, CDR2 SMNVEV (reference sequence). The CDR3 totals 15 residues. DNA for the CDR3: TGTGCCAGCAGTCCACTGACTAGCGGGGCTGGCGAGCAGTACTTC. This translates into CASSPLTSGAGEQYF.